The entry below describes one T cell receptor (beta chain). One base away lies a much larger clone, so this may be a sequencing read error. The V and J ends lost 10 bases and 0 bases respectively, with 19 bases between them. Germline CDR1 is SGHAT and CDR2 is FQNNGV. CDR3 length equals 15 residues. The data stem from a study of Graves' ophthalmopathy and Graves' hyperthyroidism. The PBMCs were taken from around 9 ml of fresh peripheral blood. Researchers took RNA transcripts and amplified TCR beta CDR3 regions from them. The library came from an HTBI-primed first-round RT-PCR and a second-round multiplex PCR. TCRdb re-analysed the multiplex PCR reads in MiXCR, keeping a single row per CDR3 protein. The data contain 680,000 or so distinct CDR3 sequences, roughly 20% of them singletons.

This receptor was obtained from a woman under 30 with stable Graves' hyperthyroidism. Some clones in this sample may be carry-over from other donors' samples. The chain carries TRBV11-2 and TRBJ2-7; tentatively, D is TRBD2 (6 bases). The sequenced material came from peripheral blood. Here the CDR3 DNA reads TGTGCCATCAGACTGGCGGGGCGATCCTCCTACGAGCAGTACTTC. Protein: CAIRLAGRSSYEQYF.